Below are 10 T cell receptor beta chains sequenced from a single sample in a study of beta chain features in type 1 diabetes. Sequenced material consisted of expressed TCRB transcripts (all of the isolated RNA was reverse transcribed). The method was immunoSEQ multiplex PCR; TCRdb's version includes in-frame clones alone and lacks a portion of them. The sample has 350,000 to 400,000 clones; over 13% are singletons. Specimen: naive CD4+ T cells from blood. All receptors come from a woman younger than 35 in good health.

The rearrangement joins TRBV30 to TRBJ1-5; D remains ambiguous. V was cut by 5 bases and J by 5 bases, with 7 bases left in between. Germline V gene data show CDR1 as GTSNPN and CDR2 as SVGIG (reference sequence). The CDR3 is 11 amino acids. Written as DNA, the CDR3 is TGTGCCTGGGACTTCGATCAGCCCCAGCATTTT. Protein sequence: CAWDFDQPQHF. Together with reference TRBV30 and TRBJ1-5, the CDR3 gives the full variable domain: SQTIHQWPATLVQPVGSPLSLECTVEGTSNPNLYWYRQAAGRGLQLLFYSVGIGQISSEVPQNLSASRPQDRQFILSSKKLLLSDSGFYLCAWDFDQPQHFGDGTRLSIL.

This clone occurred a few times. This chain joins TRBV30 and TRBJ1-4; no clear D. The CDR3 spans 15 residues. Germline CDR1 and CDR2: GTSNPN and SVGIG (reference sequence). The V and J ends lost 2 bases and 7 bases respectively, with 17 bases between them. The CDR3 loop reads CAWSTGLSGGEKLFF. DNA of the CDR3: TGTGCCTGGAGTACTGGCTTGTCGGGAGGTGAAAAACTGTTTTTT.

This clone was seen only a few times. This chain uses TRBV6-5 with TRBJ2-3, with D possibly TRBD2 on 5 matching bases. Looked up from germline, CDR1 is MNHEY and CDR2 is SVGAGI. The CDR3 is 14 residues long. Trimming shortened V by 4 bases and J by 5 bases, and 13 bases separated the two germline ends. CDR3 sequence (DNA): TGTGCCAGCAGTTTGGCGGTAGGAGGAGATACGCAGTATTTT. Protein sequence: CASSLAVGGDTQYF.

This clone has more than one count but fewer than ten. The chain has TRBV18 and TRBJ2-5; weak D call: TRBD1 (6 bases). The CDR3 length is 15 residues. Germline assignment: CDR1 KGHSH and CDR2 LQKENI. Trimming cost V 0 bases and J 7 bases, with 15 bases left between them. The CDR3 DNA reads as TGTGCCAGCTCACCACCGACAGGTTTAGGAGGGACCCAGTACTTC. It is translated as CASSPPTGLGGTQYF.

V gene TRBV6-6 combines with J gene TRBJ2-7; 8 bases align to TRBD2. The trim removed 0 bases at V and 1 base at J, leaving 2 bases unmatched. The CDR3 is made up of 15 amino acids. The germline V gene encodes CDR1 MNHNY and CDR2 SVGAGI (reference sequence). The CDR3 sequence is CASSYSASGSYEQYF. The DNA of the CDR3 is TGTGCCAGCAGTTACTCAGCTAGCGGGTCCTACGAGCAGTACTTC.

The chain joins TRBV9 to TRBJ2-7; 11 positions match TRBD2. Unmatched junction bases numbered 3, after V lost 3 bases and J lost 4 bases. CDR1 is SGDLS, CDR2 YYNGEE, per germline. This CDR3 has 14 amino acids. The CDR3 region is CASSDLAGGYEQYF. The CDR3 DNA reads TGTGCCAGCAGCGATCTAGCGGGAGGTTACGAGCAGTACTTC.

This chain uses TRBV7-2 with TRBJ1-2, with unresolved D. The germline gives CDR1 SGHTA, CDR2 FQGNSA. This CDR3 region has 14 residues. V lost 2 bases and J 1 base, leaving 8 bases between the germline ends. The CDR3 DNA is TGTGCCAGCAGCTTACCGTACAGTAACTATGGCTACACCTTC. Its protein is CASSLPYSNYGYTF.

This clone was recorded a few times. The rearrangement links TRBV4-2 to TRBJ1-1, with 7 nucleotides matching TRBD1. Trimming cost V 1 base and J 3 bases; bases outside gene matches: 8. This CDR3 has 16 amino acids. Germline loops: CDR1 LGHNA, CDR2 YNFKEQ. The CDR3 sequence is CASSQATGQGDTEAFF. For the CDR3, the DNA is TGTGCCAGCAGCCAAGCGACCGGTCAGGGGGACACTGAAGCTTTCTTT.

This clone was counted between two and nine times. The rearrangement links TRBV28 to TRBJ2-1; 10 nucleotides align to TRBD2. CDR1 is MDHEN and CDR2 is SYDVKM in the germline V gene. V was clipped by 7 bases and J by 4 bases; unmatched bases: 16. CDR3 length: 18 residues. The CDR3 sequence: CASTSNGLAGARYNEQFF. For the CDR3, the DNA is TGTGCCAGCACCTCAAATGGGCTAGCGGGGGCGCGGTACAATGAGCAGTTCTTC.

Only a few counts were recorded for this clone. CDR3 sequence (DNA): TGCGCCAGCAGCTTGACGGGGAATACGAGGGAAGGCTACACCTTC. This sequence encodes CASSLTGNTREGYTF. This chain joins TRBV5-1 and TRBJ1-2; the D is unclear. CDR1 and CDR2 from the germline V gene are SGHRS and YFSETQ. The CDR3 is 15 amino acids. Trimming left V 1 base short and J 8 bases short, with 18 bases between.